Listed here are 7 T cell receptor beta chains from one sample, sequenced in a study of tissue T cells after allogeneic stem cell transplantation. The assay was immunoSEQ multiplex PCR, and TCRdb's table has in-frame clones only and misses some. The data hold tens of thousands of clones, with 55% to 75% observed a single time. The sequenced sample was spleen. All receptors derive from a female BALB/c mouse in good health. Strain haplotype at MHC: H2-d.

This clone was recorded only once. Genes and germline come from the mouse. The CDR3 end falls 1 residue outside the read, so it is completed with the germline J gene. The chain carries TRBV13-2 and TRBJ1-2; no clear D gene. Trimming shortened V by 3 bases and J by 2 bases, and 5 bases separated the two germline ends. CDR1 is NNHNN and CDR2 is SYGAGS in the germline V gene (reference sequence). The CDR3 is 12 residues long. The sequenced part of the CDR3 DNA is TGTGCCAGCGGTGGTCATAACTCCGACTACACC. Translation: CASGGHNSDYT. The entire CDR3 reads CASGGHNSDYTF.

The sample holds a few counts of this clone. The germline and genes are mouse ones. The read is 1 residue too short to cover the CDR3 end, so that end is filled in from the germline J gene. The chain combines TRBV17 with TRBJ2-7; 10 bases agree with TRBD2. Trimming removed 5 bases from V and 6 bases from J; junction bases left unmatched: 4. Germline V gives CDR1 MNHDT, CDR2 YYDKIL. The CDR3 has 13 amino acids. CDR3 sequence reads: CASSDWGEFEQYF. CDR3 DNA, as far as it was read: TGTGCTAGCAGTGACTGGGGGGAGTTTGAACAGTAC.

With respect to this clone: Gene labels here are mouse ones. CDR3 sequence reads: CASSDKLNYAEQFF. Partial CDR3 DNA: TGTGCCAGCAGTGACAAACTTAACTATGCTGAGCAGTTC. The chain employs TRBV13-3 and TRBJ2-1; D gene ambiguous. The read ends 1 residue before the CDR3 terminus; that terminus is restored from the germline J gene. V lost 2 bases to trimming and J lost 0 bases, with 6 bases between them. Germline loops: CDR1 NNHDY, CDR2 SYVADS. The CDR3 loop spans 14 amino acids.

Worth noting for this clone: Gene names denote mouse genes. Read data end 1 residue before the CDR3 end; the end is taken from the germline J gene. The chain employs TRBV2 and TRBJ2-1; tentative D call: TRBD2 (6 bases). Trimming shortened V by 0 bases and J by 3 bases, and 9 bases separated the two germline ends. Germline lookup yields CDR1 LGHNA and CDR2 YSYQKL. The CDR3 extends over 15 amino acids. The sequenced part of the CDR3 DNA is TGTGCCAGCAGCCAAGACTGGGGCCTCTATGCTGAGCAGTTC. Protein product: CASSQDWGLYAEQF. The complete CDR3 sequence is CASSQDWGLYAEQFF.

This clone was detected once. The junction does not match germline at one end; this may be a read error. Each gene name is a mouse one. Sequencing ends 1 residue short of the CDR3 end; the germline J gene provides the rest. The chain links TRBV13-1 to TRBJ2-7, with 7 bases matching TRBD1. This CDR3 has 13 residues. Germline V gene sequence: CDR1 NSHNY, CDR2 SYGAGN. CDR3 loop: CASGEGQSYEQYF. The CDR3 DNA, read in part, is TGTGCCAGCGGTGAGGGACAGTCCTATGAACAGTAC.

Points on this clone: Gene names follow the mouse nomenclature. Coverage ceases 1 residue before the CDR3 finishes, and the germline J gene fills in the end. V gene TRBV13-1 combines with J gene TRBJ2-3; 8 bases agree with TRBD1. The V segment lost 2 bases and the J segment 10 bases; nucleotides outside the gene matches: 12. The CDR3 is made up of 15 amino acids. Germline V gene lookup returns CDR1 NSHNY and CDR2 SYGAGN. The CDR3 reads CASSDHSGGAEALYF. Partial CDR3 DNA: TGTGCCAGCAGTGACCACTCAGGGGGCGCGGAGGCGCTGTAT.

This clone was seen a handful of times. The listed genes are named as in mouse. Here the CDR3 reads CGARPRGNERLFF. CDR3 DNA (partial): TGTGGTGCTAGGCCCAGGGGCAACGAAAGATTATTT. The V gene is TRBV20, the J gene TRBJ1-4; D may be TRBD1 (6 bases). The read ends 1 residue early relative to the CDR3; the germline J gene fills the gap. With 2 bases removed from V and 4 bases from J, the gap between germline ends came to 8 bases. This CDR3 region has 13 residues. Germline V CDR1 and CDR2: GFQATS, STVNSAI.